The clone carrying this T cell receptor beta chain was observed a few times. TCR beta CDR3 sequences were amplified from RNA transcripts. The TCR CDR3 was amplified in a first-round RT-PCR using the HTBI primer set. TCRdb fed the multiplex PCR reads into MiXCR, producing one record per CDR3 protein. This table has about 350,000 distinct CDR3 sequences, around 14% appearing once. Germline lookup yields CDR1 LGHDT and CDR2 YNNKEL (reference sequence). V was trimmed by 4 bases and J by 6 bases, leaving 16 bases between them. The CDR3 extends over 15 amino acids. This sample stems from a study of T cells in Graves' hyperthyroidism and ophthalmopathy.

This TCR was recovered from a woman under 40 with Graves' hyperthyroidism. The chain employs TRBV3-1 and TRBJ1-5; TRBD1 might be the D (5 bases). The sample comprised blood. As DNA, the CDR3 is TGTGCCAGCAGCCTAAACGCCCAGGGAGGTCAGCCCCAGCATTTT. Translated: CASSLNAQGGQPQHF.